The sequence of this TCR beta chain was determined in a study of T cell clonality in common variable immunodeficiency. Overall study results and limits: Reportedly, TCR beta sequences from common variable immunodeficiency showed fewer deletions and N-nucleotide insertions.

Generated by immunoSEQ multiplex PCR, the TCRdb table keeps only in-frame clones and is missing some. The data list about 28,000 clones, none observed once; approximately 3% falls to the top ten. This clone was recorded at least ten times. What it binds is unknown. Sequencing ends 3 residues short of the CDR3 end; the germline J gene provides the rest. This CDR3 contains 15 residues. CDR1 is SGHNT and CDR2 is YYREEE in the germline V gene (reference sequence). The V end was cut by 0 bases, the J end by 2 bases, with 11 bases between. No CVID subject was ill or on immunomodulatory drugs when sampled. Sequences were obtained from peripheral blood mononuclear cells. The clonotype originates from a human donor with common variable immunodeficiency. V is TRBV5-4 and J is TRBJ2-5, with D uncertain. CDR3 sequence reads: CASSLVTSPQETQYF. The sequenced part of the CDR3 DNA is TGTGCCAGCAGCTTGGTAACTTCACCGCAAGAGACC. Together with reference TRBV5-4 and TRBJ2-5, the CDR3 gives the full variable domain: ETGVTQSPTHLIKTRGQQVTLRCSSQSGHNTVSWYQQALGQGPQFIFQYYREEENGRGNFPPRFSGLQFPNYSSELNVNALELDDSALYLCASSLVTSPQETQYFGPGTRLLVL.